The 27 T cell receptor beta chains reported below all come from one sample, sequenced in a study of cytomegalovirus exposure and HLA in healthy donors. Primers included in the PCR were 60 Vbeta and 13 Jbeta primers. Assay used: immunoSEQ multiplex PCR; TCRdb lists only in-frame clones, some missing. This table has fewer than 200,000 clones, roughly 87% appearing once. Sequencing was carried out using PBMCs. These receptors originate from a girl aged 10-17 years in good health and CMV-seropositive.

J is TRBJ2-1 and V is TRBV5-6; D gene unclear. The CDR3 runs to 12 residues. Deletions cut 0 bases from V and 5 bases from J, with 3 bases between. Germline V gene sequence: CDR1 SGHDT, CDR2 YYEEEE. For the CDR3, the DNA is TGTGCCAGCAGCTTGGCGGACAATGAGCAGTTCTTC. Encoded protein: CASSLADNEQFF. Full variable domain (missing parts from reference TRBV5-6 and TRBJ2-1): DAGVTQSPTHLIKTRGQQVTLRCSPKSGHDTVSWYQQALGQGPQFIFQYYEEEERQRGNFPDRFSGHQFPNYSSELNVNALLLGDSALYLCASSLADNEQFFGPGTRLTVL.

This clone has a single count. V and J are TRBV6-6 and TRBJ1-2, with 7 bases lining up with TRBD1. J gave up 7 bases and V 10 bases, and 9 bases lay outside the gene matches. Germline CDR1 reads MNHNY; CDR2 reads SVGAGI (reference sequence). The CDR3 runs 12 residues. Here the CDR3 DNA reads TGTGCCACCACCCAGGGGGAGTTTGGCTACACCTTC. Protein product: CATTQGEFGYTF.

V gene TRBV19 combines with J gene TRBJ2-5; TRBD1 matches at 9 bases. Germline V lookup: CDR1 LNHDA, CDR2 SQIVND (reference sequence). J gave up 4 bases and V 4 bases, and 10 bases lay outside the gene matches. The CDR3 spans 16 residues. CDR3 DNA sequence: TGTGCCAGTAGTAGGACAGGGGTGGTGCGAATAGAGACCCAGTACTTC. Encoded protein: CASSRTGVVRIETQYF.

The V and J genes are TRBV7-3 and TRBJ1-1, with 8 nucleotides matching TRBD1. V shed 5 bases and J 1 base; nucleotides not matched to a gene: 0. Germline CDR1 and CDR2: SGHTA and FQGTGA. This CDR3 contains 13 residues. CDR3 in DNA: TGTGCCAGCAGCGGACAGGGGAACACTGAAGCTTTCTTT. It encodes CASSGQGNTEAFF.

The V and J genes are TRBV25-1 and TRBJ2-1; TRBD2 aligns across 10 bases. Germline CDR1 and CDR2: MGHDK and SYGVNS. The CDR3 has 15 residues. J lost 4 bases, V lost 3 bases, and 3 bases had no gene match. The CDR3 DNA is TGTGCCAGCAGTGACCTAGCGGGAGTGTACAATGAGCAGTTCTTC. Its translation: CASSDLAGVYNEQFF.

This clone has just a few counts. For the CDR3, the DNA is TGTGCCAGCAGTGGAGTTACAGGGGGCGGCGACGAGCAGTACTTC. This translates into CASSGVTGGGDEQYF. V usage is TRBV28 and J usage is TRBJ2-7; 9 positions agree with TRBD1. CDR3 length: 15 amino acids. Germline CDR1 MDHEN, CDR2 SYDVKM. J lost 5 bases, V lost 5 bases, and 10 bases had no gene match.

For the CDR3, the DNA is TGTGCCAGCAGCAAAAACCCGGAGGGGTGGACCTTCGACACTGAAGCTTTCTTT. It specifies CASSKNPEGWTFDTEAFF. The chain couples TRBV21-1 to TRBJ1-1. TRBV21-1 is tagged as a pseudogene. This CDR3 is built from 18 residues.

The CDR3 here is CASSSGLAGKTDTQYF. Here the CDR3 DNA reads TGCGCCAGCAGCTCGGGACTAGCGGGAAAGACAGATACGCAGTATTTT. The chain carries TRBV5-1 and TRBJ2-3; TRBD2 agrees at 13 bases. This CDR3 has 16 amino acids. Germline CDR1 reads SGHRS; CDR2 reads YFSETQ. The V gene end was trimmed by 3 bases and the J gene end by 3 bases; junction bases not matched to a gene: 4.

The gene calls are TRBV5-6 and TRBJ1-3; 7 bases fit TRBD1. CDR1 and CDR2 from the germline V gene are SGHDT and YYEEEE. Trimming cost V 3 bases and J 0 bases; bases outside gene matches: 3. The CDR3 sequence is 15 residues long. Here the CDR3 DNA reads TGTGCCAGCAGCTGGGGACAGACCTCTGGAAACACCATATATTTT. The encoded protein is CASSWGQTSGNTIYF.

This clone was recorded only once. The genes are TRBV27 and TRBJ2-7, with 7 nucleotides matching TRBD1. The V gene's germline CDR1 is MNHEY and CDR2 SMNVEV (reference sequence). CDR3 length: 13 residues. The trim removed 3 bases at V and 3 bases at J, leaving 2 bases unmatched. The CDR3 coding sequence is TGTGCCAGCAGTTTTACAGGGGACTACGAGCAGTACTTC. Amino acids: CASSFTGDYEQYF.

The J gene is TRBJ1-1, the V gene TRBV28; D not certain. Germline-derived CDR1 and CDR2 are MDHEN and SYDVKM. Trimming removed 5 bases at V and 6 bases at J, with 13 bases between. This CDR3 comprises 13 residues. The DNA for the CDR3 is TGTGCCAGCAGTCCAATTGACAAGTCTGAAGCTTTCTTT. Translation gives CASSPIDKSEAFF.

CDR3 in DNA: TGTGCCAGCAGTGATCAGGGAAGCTCCTACGAGCAGTACTTC. This encodes CASSDQGSSYEQYF. The chain couples TRBV2 to TRBJ2-7, with a possible D match to TRBD1 (5 bases). The CDR3 consists of 14 residues. Trimming removed 3 bases from V and 0 bases from J, with 9 bases in between. From germline, CDR1 is SNHLY and CDR2 FYNNEI. Supplemented by reference TRBV2 and TRBJ2-7, the full variable domain reads EPEVTQTPSHQVTQMGQEVILRCVPISNHLYFYWYRQILGQKVEFLVSFYNNEISEKSEIFDDQFSVERPDGSNFTLKIRSTKLEDSAMYFCASSDQGSSYEQYFGPGTRLTVT.

J is TRBJ1-1 and V is TRBV6-5; a weak D match, TRBD1 (5 bases). The CDR3 contains 14 residues. V lost 5 bases to trimming and J lost 1 base, with 11 bases between them. Germline loops: CDR1 MNHEY, CDR2 SVGAGI. The CDR3 region is CASSPPTGNTEAFF. DNA for the CDR3: TGTGCCAGCAGTCCGCCCACAGGGAACACTGAAGCTTTCTTT.

This CDR3 reads CASSLASGGAYSYNEQFF. For the CDR3, the DNA is TGCGCCAGCAGCTTGGCGTCGGGGGGCGCCTATTCCTACAATGAGCAGTTCTTC. The chain has TRBV5-1 and TRBJ2-1; perhaps TRBD2 as D (7 bases). Germline-derived CDR1 and CDR2 are SGHRS and YFSETQ. Deletions cut 0 bases from V and 1 base from J, with 17 bases between. The CDR3 is 18 residues long.

This clone showed up just once. The rearrangement joins TRBV5-4 to TRBJ1-2; TRBD1 matches at 7 bases. V lost 5 bases to trimming and J lost 4 bases; unmatched junction nucleotides: 11. Germline CDR1 is SGHNT and CDR2 is YYREEE (reference sequence). The CDR3 is made up of 15 amino acids. CDR3 sequence (DNA): TGTGCCAGCAGTACTCCTGGGACAGAGACCTATGGCTACACCTTC. Amino acids: CASSTPGTETYGYTF.

The chain employs TRBV6-5 and TRBJ1-1; 10 bases are shared with TRBD1. Trimming took 6 bases from V and 5 from J; bases not matched to a gene: 9. The CDR3 spans 15 residues. Germline V lookup: CDR1 MNHEY, CDR2 SVGAGI. The CDR3 region has the DNA TGTGCCAGCAGCCTGGGACAGGGGTTTCGGACTGAAGCTTTCTTT. Its protein product is CASSLGQGFRTEAFF.

About this clone: At the DNA level, this CDR3 is encoded by other sequences in the same sample as well. The chain employs TRBV12-5 and TRBJ1-3; 10 bases are shared with TRBD1. This CDR3 contains 17 residues. The J segment lost 7 bases and the V segment lost 8 bases, leaving 17 bases of the junction unmatched. Germline loops: CDR1 LGHNT, CDR2 FRNRAP. For the CDR3, the DNA is TGTGCTAGTAGCCCGCCGGGACAGGGGCAATTTGGCAACACCATATATTTT. Encoded protein: CASSPPGQGQFGNTIYF.

The chain's CDR3 is CASSPDRAYGYTF. The CDR3 coding sequence is TGTGCCAGCAGCCCGGACAGGGCCTATGGCTACACCTTC. The J gene is TRBJ1-2, the V gene TRBV5-6; 8 bases line up with TRBD1. Trimming removed 4 bases from V and 4 bases from J; junction bases left unmatched: 3. Germline V gene data show CDR1 as SGHDT and CDR2 as YYEEEE. The CDR3 spans 13 residues.

The chain links TRBV28 to TRBJ1-5; D possibly corresponds to TRBD1 (5 bases). This CDR3 region has 14 residues. V gave up 8 bases and J gave up 0 bases, with 11 bases separating them. Germline V gene sequence: CDR1 MDHEN, CDR2 SYDVKM. CDR3 loop: CASGGWDSNQPQHF. CDR3 in DNA: TGTGCCAGCGGGGGGTGGGATAGCAATCAGCCCCAGCATTTT.

This chain's CDR3 is CAWGNRPPNEKLFF. The CDR3 DNA is TGTGCCTGGGGGAACAGGCCCCCGAATGAAAAACTGTTTTTT. The chain is built from TRBV30 and TRBJ1-4, with D perhaps TRBD1 (5 bases). The germline V and J ends were trimmed by 5 bases and 5 bases, with 15 bases remaining between them. The CDR3 contains 14 residues. Germline loops: CDR1 GTSNPN, CDR2 SVGIG (reference sequence).

The chain joins TRBV2 to TRBJ2-7, with unresolved D. CDR1 and CDR2 (germline): SNHLY, FYNNEI. The V and J ends lost 6 bases and 2 bases respectively, with 8 bases between them. The CDR3 length is 12 residues. The CDR3 DNA reads TGTGCCAGCAGAGCCCTCACCTACGAGCAGTACTTC. Translation gives CASRALTYEQYF.

The chain couples TRBV6-1 to TRBJ1-1, with TRBD1 matching over 9 bases. CDR1 is MNHNS and CDR2 is SASEGT in the germline V gene. This CDR3 contains 15 residues. Unmatched junction bases numbered 7, after V lost 5 bases and J lost 3 bases. CDR3 in amino acids: CASSKDRGTDTEAFF. CDR3 bases: TGTGCCAGCAGTAAGGACAGGGGTACGGACACTGAAGCTTTCTTT.

As regards this clone: One end of the junction does not line up with germline, which may come from a read error. The chain couples TRBV7-7 to TRBJ2-1; no reliable D call. CDR1 and CDR2 from the germline V gene are SSHAT and FNYEAQ (reference sequence). The CDR3 has 13 residues. CDR3 nucleotide sequence: TGTGCTAGCAGTTCCCTAGAGTTCAATGAGCAGTTCTTC. This gives the protein CASSSLEFNEQFF.

This clone was seen a handful of times. The V and J genes are TRBV28 and TRBJ1-4; the D is unclear. CDR3 length equals 15 residues. CDR1 and CDR2 from the germline V gene are MDHEN and SYDVKM. V lost 5 bases and J 0 bases, leaving 10 bases between the germline ends. The CDR3 sequence is CASSPLFSTNEKLFF. As DNA, the CDR3 is TGTGCCAGCAGTCCCCTTTTTTCAACTAATGAAAAACTGTTTTTT. Together with reference TRBV28 and TRBJ1-4, the CDR3 gives the full variable domain: DVKVTQSSRYLVKRTGEKVFLECVQDMDHENMFWYRQDPGLGLRLIYFSYDVKMKEKGDIPEGYSVSREKKERFSLILESASTNQTSMYLCASSPLFSTNEKLFFGSGTQLSVL.

The rearrangement links TRBV27 to TRBJ2-1, with TRBD1 matching 10 bases. Germline V gives CDR1 MNHEY, CDR2 SMNVEV (reference sequence). Trimming took 7 bases from V and 7 from J; bases not matched to a gene: 16. The CDR3 is 17 residues long. This CDR3 reads CASTRTGGMGWRNEQFF. The CDR3 coding sequence is TGTGCCAGCACCAGGACAGGGGGAATGGGGTGGAGGAATGAGCAGTTCTTC.

The chain joins TRBV11-3 to TRBJ2-7; 10 nucleotides align to TRBD1. The junction had 6 bases not matched to a gene; V was cut back by 4 bases and J by 6 bases. Germline V gene sequence: CDR1 SGHNT, CDR2 YENEEA. This CDR3 region has 14 residues. CDR3 in DNA: TGTGCCAGCAGCTCCGGGACAGGGGAAAGCGAGCAGTACTTC. This gives the protein CASSSGTGESEQYF.

The chain recombines TRBV5-4 with TRBJ2-3; TRBD1 matches at 10 bases. J was trimmed by 6 bases and V by 3 bases; bases with no gene match: 7. The CDR3 consists of 15 residues. Germline lookup yields CDR1 SGHNT and CDR2 YYREEE (reference sequence). The CDR3 region has the DNA TGTGCCAGCAGCTATCGACAGGGGGCAGGGGATACGCAGTATTTT. Amino acids: CASSYRQGAGDTQYF. Looking up the rest from reference TRBV5-4 and TRBJ2-3 gives the full variable domain: ETGVTQSPTHLIKTRGQQVTLRCSSQSGHNTVSWYQQALGQGPQFIFQYYREEENGRGNFPPRFSGLQFPNYSSELNVNALELDDSALYLCASSYRQGAGDTQYFGPGTRLTVL.